The rows below give T cell receptor beta chains drawn from one sample of a study of response to subunit inactivated influenza vaccine. Using its own MiXCR run on the RT-PCR reads, TCRdb lists one record per CDR3 protein. The sample has around 200,000 distinct CDR3 sequences; 12% are singletons. The same sample was also used in a study of T cells expressing NK-cell markers.

The source was CD8+ T cells sorted from PBMCs, collected 11 to 12 days after vaccination. The source of these receptors is a man aged 50 or older who received an inactivated influenza vaccine. The CDR3 runs from the conserved cysteine through the conserved F or W. D genes are given only for firm matches. The size of a clone is reported for some rows only, either as once, few or many, or as a class for expanded clones.

cdr3_aa | cdr3_nt | v_call | d_call | j_call | clone_size
CSARGQGIYEQYF | TGCAGTGCTAGGGGACAGGGGATCTACGAGCAGTACTTC | TRBV20-1 | TRBD1 | TRBJ2-7 | few
CASSIRTGDQPQHF | TGTGCCAGCAGTATTAGGACAGGGGATCAGCCCCAGCATTTT | TRBV2 | TRBD1 | TRBJ1-5 | NA
CASGQESYNEQFF | TGTGCCAGCGGACAGGAAAGTTACAATGAGCAGTTCTTC | TRBV7-8 | TRBD1 | TRBJ2-1 | many
CASSLAFGLAGGPHNEQFF | TGCGCCAGCAGCTTGGCCTTCGGGCTAGCGGGAGGGCCGCACAATGAGCAGTTCTTC | TRBV5-1 | TRBD2 | TRBJ2-1 | few
CASSQDTATNEKLFF | TGCGCCAGCAGCCAAGATACAGCGACGAATGAAAAACTGTTTTTT | TRBV4-3 | NA | TRBJ1-4 | NA
CASSFGQVSGANVLTF | TGTGCCAGCAGTTTTGGGCAGGTCTCTGGGGCCAACGTCCTGACTTTC | TRBV28 | NA | TRBJ2-6 | NA
CASRSGQVNQPQHF | TGTGCCAGCAGGTCGGGACAGGTTAATCAGCCCCAGCATTTT | TRBV12-3/TRBV12-4 | TRBD1 | TRBJ1-5 | few
CASSFLWRQGGEDEQFF | TGTGCCAGCAGTTTCCTATGGCGACAGGGGGGTGAGGATGAGCAGTTCTTC | TRBV12-3/TRBV12-4 | TRBD1 | TRBJ2-1 | few
CASSVDSPGNTIYF | TGTGCCAGCAGCGTAGACAGCCCTGGAAACACCATATATTTT | TRBV9 | NA | TRBJ1-3 | NA
CASSLWLGTEAFF | TGTGCCAGCAGCTTATGGCTGGGTACTGAAGCTTTCTTT | TRBV7-2 | NA | TRBJ1-1 | many
CASSAFSRRYNEQFF | TGTGCCAGCAGTGCCTTTAGCAGGCGGTACAATGAGCAGTTCTTC | TRBV6-2/TRBV6-3 | NA | TRBJ2-1 | many
CASSSELDLREQYF | TGTGCCAGCAGCTCCGAGTTGGACCTGCGCGAGCAGTACTTC | TRBV5-5 | NA | TRBJ2-7 | NA
CASTDSYQPQHF | TGTGCCAGTACCGATTCGTATCAGCCCCAGCATTTT | TRBV19 | NA | TRBJ1-5 | medium-sized
CAWSVEDRAYEQYF | TGTGCCTGGAGTGTGGAGGACAGGGCCTACGAGCAGTACTTC | TRBV30 | TRBD1 | TRBJ2-7 | NA
CASSPSSGRDAFIYEQYF | TGTGCCAGCTCACCATCTAGCGGGAGGGATGCATTCATCTACGAGCAGTACTTC | TRBV18 | TRBD2 | TRBJ2-7 | many
CASSLRREGTEAFF | TGTGCCAGCAGTTTGAGAAGGGAGGGCACTGAAGCTTTCTTT | TRBV27 | NA | TRBJ1-1 | NA
CASSPLPSVISYNEQFF | TGCGCCAGCAGCCCCCTCCCTAGCGTGATCTCCTACAATGAGCAGTTCTTC | TRBV4-1 | NA | TRBJ2-1 | NA
CSARGASYYHEQFF | TGCAGTGCTAGAGGGGCTAGTTATTATCATGAGCAGTTCTTC | TRBV20-1 | NA | TRBJ2-1 | NA
CASSFGTSGGAFF | TGTGCCAGCAGCTTCGGGACTAGCGGGGGGGCGTTCTTC | TRBV11-2 | TRBD2 | TRBJ2-1 | NA
CASSPGLRYEQYF | TGTGCCAGCAGTCCGGGACTACGGTACGAGCAGTACTTC | TRBV6-2/TRBV6-3 | TRBD2 | TRBJ2-7 | NA
CASSVARHFSGNTIYF | TGTGCCAGCAGCGTAGCACGACACTTCTCTGGAAACACCATATATTTT | TRBV9 | NA | TRBJ1-3 | NA
CASSLQTIVAHGEYEQFF | TGTGCCAGCAGCTTACAGACTATTGTAGCCCATGGGGAGTATGAGCAGTTCTTC | TRBV13 | NA | TRBJ2-1 | NA
CASSLRPDEQYF | TGTGCCAGCAGTTTGAGGCCCGACGAGCAGTACTTC | TRBV28 | NA | TRBJ2-7 | NA
CAIRRSSYNEQFF | TGTGCCATCAGGCGGAGCTCCTACAATGAGCAGTTCTTC | TRBV10-3 | NA | TRBJ2-1 | many
CATSRGWVSSTDTQYF | TGTGCCACCAGCAGAGGTTGGGTGTCTAGCACAGATACGCAGTATTTT | TRBV15 | NA | TRBJ2-3 | few
CASSPLGGSLHF | TGTGCCAGCAGTCCCCTAGGAGGATCCCTCCACTTT | TRBV2 | NA | TRBJ1-6 | NA
CATSRDLRVSTDTQYF | TGTGCCACCAGCAGAGATCTTCGAGTTAGCACAGATACGCAGTATTTT | TRBV15 | NA | TRBJ2-3 | few
CASSVSEGYGYTF | TGTGCCAGCAGCGTCAGTGAGGGTTATGGCTACACCTTC | TRBV9 | NA | TRBJ1-2 | few
CASSQVTDHQETQYF | TGTGCCAGCAGCCAAGTTACAGACCATCAAGAGACCCAGTACTTC | TRBV3-1 | NA | TRBJ2-5 | NA
CASSVALGASYEQYF | TGTGCCAGCAGCGTAGCCCTAGGGGCCTCCTACGAGCAGTACTTC | TRBV9 | NA | TRBJ2-7 | NA
CASSYPGHEQYF | TGTGCCAGCAGCTACCCGGGGCACGAGCAGTACTTC | TRBV7-2 | NA | TRBJ2-7 | once
CASSAGTSIYHNEQFF | TGTGCCAGCAGTGCAGGGACTTCCATCTACCACAATGAGCAGTTCTTC | TRBV2 | NA | TRBJ2-1 | few
CASSFGGESYNEQFF | TGTGCCAGCAGCTTCGGAGGGGAAAGCTACAATGAGCAGTTCTTC | TRBV7-9 | NA | TRBJ2-1 | NA
CAISESVAGSYNEQFF | TGTGCCATCAGTGAGTCGGTGGCGGGCTCCTACAATGAGCAGTTCTTC | TRBV10-3 | NA | TRBJ2-1 | few
CASSSGTTYEQYF | TGTGCCAGCAGTTCCGGGACCACCTACGAGCAGTACTTC | TRBV27 | NA | TRBJ2-7 | NA
CSVSVAANNEQFF | TGCAGCGTGTCGGTAGCGGCGAACAATGAGCAGTTCTTC | TRBV29-1 | NA | TRBJ2-1 | many
CASSLALAGVMSSYNEQFF | TGTGCCAGCAGCTTAGCACTAGCGGGGGTTATGAGCTCCTACAATGAGCAGTTCTTC | TRBV11-1 | TRBD2 | TRBJ2-1 | few
CASSHPGTGHNEQFF | TGTGCCAGCAGCCACCCCGGGACAGGACACAATGAGCAGTTCTTC | TRBV7-9 | TRBD1 | TRBJ2-1 | few
CASSYVWTSGSTGADTQYF | TGTGCCAGCAGTTACGTTTGGACTAGCGGGAGCACGGGGGCAGATACGCAGTATTTT | TRBV13 | TRBD2 | TRBJ2-3 | many
CASSLGTGMGQYF | TGTGCCAGCAGTTTAGGCACAGGGATGGGCCAGTACTTC | TRBV27 | NA | TRBJ2-5 | NA
CSAPAEDGPGNTIYF | TGCAGTGCGCCAGCTGAGGACGGACCTGGAAACACCATATATTTT | TRBV20-1 | NA | TRBJ1-3 | NA
CASSHVQGSHYGYTF | TGCGCCAGCAGCCATGTACAGGGGTCCCACTATGGCTACACCTTC | TRBV4-3 | TRBD1 | TRBJ1-2 | NA
CASAMRAFDSPLHF | TGTGCCAGCGCCATGAGGGCATTTGATTCACCCCTCCACTTT | TRBV12-3/TRBV12-4 | NA | TRBJ1-6 | few
CASSTPGGTGELFF | TGTGCCAGCAGCACCCCAGGCGGCACCGGGGAGCTGTTTTTT | TRBV25-1 | NA | TRBJ2-2 | NA
CASSQPQTSLDTQYF | TGTGCCAGCAGTCAACCGCAGACTAGCCTAGATACGCAGTATTTT | TRBV28 | TRBD2 | TRBJ2-3 | NA
CASSYGPGLNTIYF | TGTGCCAGCAGTTACGGGCCAGGGCTAAACACCATATATTTT | TRBV6-5 | NA | TRBJ1-3 | NA